One and the same sample provided the 13 T cell receptor beta chains below, sequenced in a study of T-cell reconstitution after alpha-beta-depleted transplantation in children. Preparing the TCRbeta library involved the use of unique molecular identifiers. MiXCR, run by TCRdb on the PCR reads, gives a single entry per CDR3 protein. The data show approximately 190,000 distinct CDR3 sequences, with approximately 8.4% seen just once and 35% to 45% held by the top ten. The sequenced sample was PBMCs, mostly from graft donor cells, obtained 360 days after TCRalphabeta/CD19-depleted stem cell transplant. The receptors were sampled from a male patient aged 2 to 9 who had a stem cell transplant for acute myeloid leukemia, so the T cells may come from the graft donor.

The rearrangement joins TRBV29-1 to TRBJ1-4; D ambiguous. Between the trimmed V and J ends, which lost 6 bases and 0 bases, there was a span of 8 bases. Germline CDR1 is SQVTM and CDR2 is ANQGSEA. CDR3 length: 13 residues. CDR3 nucleotide sequence: TGCAGCGTGACCGGGACAACTAATGAAAAACTGTTTTTT. Its protein is CSVTGTTNEKLFF.

Ten or more counts support this clonotype. The J gene is TRBJ2-5, the V gene TRBV6-1; tentatively, D is TRBD1 (6 bases). CDR3 size: 14 residues. V was cut by 5 bases and J by 5 bases, with 15 bases left in between. The germline V gene has CDR1 MNHNS and CDR2 SASEGT. The CDR3 sequence is CASSLFWGQETQYF. The CDR3 nucleotides read TGTGCCAGCAGTCTTTTCTGGGGGCAGGAGACCCAGTACTTC.

The rearrangement joins TRBV15 to TRBJ2-1, with D maybe TRBD2 (6 bases). Germline loops: CDR1 LNHNV, CDR2 YYDKDF (reference sequence). CDR3 length: 16 amino acids. The ends were cut back, 3 bases at V and 5 bases at J, with 17 bases in the middle. The CDR3 is CATSRGDTGVNNEQFF. Written as DNA, the CDR3 is TGTGCCACCAGCAGGGGCGATACGGGGGTTAACAATGAGCAGTTCTTC.

The rearrangement uses TRBV7-9 and TRBJ2-3; 12 nucleotides agree with TRBD2. Germline V gene lookup returns CDR1 SEHNR and CDR2 FQNEAQ (reference sequence). The CDR3 is 16 residues long. V gave up 5 bases and J gave up 3 bases; unmatched junction bases: 6. CDR3 amino acids: CASSTRTSGATDTQYF. The CDR3 region has the DNA TGTGCCAGCAGCACACGGACTAGCGGGGCAACAGATACGCAGTATTTT.

The rearrangement links TRBV10-3 to TRBJ2-7; TRBD1 might be the D (5 bases). Germline CDR1 and CDR2: ENHRY and SYGVKD. The CDR3 consists of 14 residues. V dropped 2 bases and J dropped 4 bases, with 12 bases sitting between them. CDR3 DNA sequence: TGTGCCATCAGTGAGAGGGGAAACCCTTACGAGCAGTACGTC. This sequence encodes CAISERGNPYEQYV.

In this sample, this clonotype turned up many times. The chain has TRBV6-1 and TRBJ1-1; 7 nucleotides line up with TRBD1. After removal of 6 bases from V and 7 bases from J, the junction contained 11 bases not matched to a gene. Germline V lookup: CDR1 MNHNS, CDR2 SASEGT. The CDR3 loop spans 14 amino acids. The CDR3, as DNA: TGTGCCAGCAGACTTACCGGCCGGGACAGTGAAGCTTTCTTT. Amino acid sequence: CASRLTGRDSEAFF.

The table lists this clonotype with many counts. V usage is TRBV5-5 and J usage is TRBJ2-2; D might be TRBD1 or TRBD2, each matching 6 bases. This CDR3 is built from 16 residues. Germline V gives CDR1 SGHKS, CDR2 YYEKEE (reference sequence). V lost 1 base and J lost 3, with 13 bases in between. CDR3 amino acids: CASSLNGGSDTGELFF. The CDR3 DNA follows: TGTGCCAGCAGCTTGAACGGGGGCTCGGACACCGGGGAGCTGTTTTTT.

This clonotype has a count of ten or more. This rearrangement joins TRBV20-1 to TRBJ2-1, with 10 bases lining up with TRBD2. Germline values: CDR1 DFQATT, CDR2 SNEGSKA (reference sequence). With 2 bases clipped from V and 9 bases from J, the junction kept 10 bases outside the gene matches. The CDR3 has 15 residues. The CDR3 sequence: CSARNPAGGPTEQFF. DNA of the CDR3: TGCAGTGCTAGAAACCCAGCGGGAGGGCCAACTGAGCAGTTCTTC.

This clonotype was counted at least ten times. CDR3 in DNA: TGCGCCAGCAGCTTGCGTACAGGGGGGAATAATTCACCCCTCCACTTT. Translating it yields CASSLRTGGNNSPLHF. The gene calls are TRBV5-1 and TRBJ1-6, with 8 bases identical to TRBD1. This CDR3 has 16 amino acids. Germline V gene data show CDR1 as SGHRS and CDR2 as YFSETQ. Losses at the gene ends were 1 base for V and 5 bases for J; bases not matched to a gene: 5.

This clonotype was seen many times. The rearrangement joins TRBV28 to TRBJ2-1, with D unresolved. With 7 bases removed from V and 5 bases from J, the gap between germline ends came to 21 bases. The length of the CDR3 is 16 residues. Germline V gene lookup returns CDR1 MDHEN and CDR2 SYDVKM. CDR3 sequence: CASTHSTHNVDNEQFF. In DNA form, the CDR3 reads TGTGCCAGCACCCATTCGACCCACAACGTCGACAATGAGCAGTTCTTC.

The chain carries TRBV20-1 and TRBJ2-7; 9 bases agree with TRBD2. CDR1 is DFQATT, CDR2 SNEGSKA, per germline (reference sequence). Germline trimming cut 1 base from V and 5 bases from J; bases unmatched to any gene: 6. The length of the CDR3 is 14 residues. CDR3 region: CSARAGTSHHEQYF. CDR3 in DNA: TGCAGTGCTAGAGCCGGGACTAGCCACCACGAGCAGTACTTC.

This clonotype was recorded a few times. The gene calls are TRBV10-1 and TRBJ2-1; weak D call: TRBD2 (6 bases). From germline, CDR1 is WNHNN and CDR2 SYGVQD (reference sequence). V lost 8 bases to trimming and J lost 4 bases, with 18 bases between them. This CDR3 has 15 residues. The CDR3 region has the DNA TGCGCCAGCCTTCAGCGGGTACGGGTTTACAATGAGCAGTTCTTC. Translating gives CASLQRVRVYNEQFF.

This clonotype has at least ten counts. This rearrangement joins TRBV7-2 to TRBJ2-1; D perhaps matches TRBD2 (6 bases). Germline V gene lookup returns CDR1 SGHTA and CDR2 FQGNSA. The CDR3 is made up of 14 amino acids. Trimming stripped 1 base from V and 5 bases from J, with 9 bases between. CDR3 nucleotide sequence: TGTGCCAGCAGCTTAGTTGGGGGGAACAATGAGCAGTTCTTC. Its translation is CASSLVGGNNEQFF.